The clone carrying this T cell receptor (beta chain) was seen a handful of times. Antigen: not known. The record originates from a study of cytomegalovirus exposure and HLA in healthy donors. The overall study: Findings of an earlier analysis included more than 90 million unique TCR beta sequences from around 180 million T cells. Study-wide results and limits: The classifier reportedly diagnosed cytomegalovirus status with high specificity and sensitivity. Earlier analysis yielded a pattern in which most TCR beta V segments were productive about 87% or about 30% of the time. Highly shared variants forming one cluster were likely a sequencing artifact.

There are 14 residues in the CDR3. The germline V gene has CDR1 SGHDN and CDR2 FVKESK. V was pared by 5 bases and J by 1 base, with 11 bases between. A multiplex PCR was run with 60 Vbeta primers and 13 Jbeta primers. Generated by immunoSEQ multiplex PCR, the TCRdb table keeps only in-frame clones and is missing some. Counted here are 100,000 to 150,000 clones, 15% to 20% occurring once; the ten biggest clones make up 2.9%. The J gene is TRBJ1-1, the V gene TRBV14, with D tentatively TRBD1 (5 bases). Sequenced sample: PBMCs. The receptor was derived from a female donor in good health and CMV-seropositive. This CDR3 reads CASSYLGANTEAFF. The CDR3 DNA is TGTGCCAGCAGCTACTTAGGGGCGAACACTGAAGCTTTCTTT.